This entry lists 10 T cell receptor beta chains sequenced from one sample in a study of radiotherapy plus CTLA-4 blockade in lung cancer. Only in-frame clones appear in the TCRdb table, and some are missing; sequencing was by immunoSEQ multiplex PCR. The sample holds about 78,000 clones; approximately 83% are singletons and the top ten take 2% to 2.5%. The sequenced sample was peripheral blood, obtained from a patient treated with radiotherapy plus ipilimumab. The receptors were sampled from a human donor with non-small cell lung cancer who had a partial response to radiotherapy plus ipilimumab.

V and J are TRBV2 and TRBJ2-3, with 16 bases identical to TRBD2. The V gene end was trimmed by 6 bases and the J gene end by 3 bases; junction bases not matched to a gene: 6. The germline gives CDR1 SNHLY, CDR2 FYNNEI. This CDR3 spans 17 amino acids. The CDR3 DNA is TGTGCCAGCAGGGGACTAGCGGGAGGGCCTAGGACAGATACGCAGTATTTT. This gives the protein CASRGLAGGPRTDTQYF.

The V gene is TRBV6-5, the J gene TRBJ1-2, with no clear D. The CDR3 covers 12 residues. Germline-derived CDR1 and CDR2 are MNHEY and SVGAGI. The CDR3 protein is CACALPDYGYTF. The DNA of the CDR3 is TGTGCATGTGCTCTTCCGGACTATGGCTACACCTTC.

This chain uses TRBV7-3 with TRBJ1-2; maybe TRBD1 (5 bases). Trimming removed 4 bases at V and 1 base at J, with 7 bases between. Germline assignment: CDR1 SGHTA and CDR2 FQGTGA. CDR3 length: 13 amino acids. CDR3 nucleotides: TGTGCCAGCAGCTATGACAGTAACTATGGCTACACCTTC. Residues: CASSYDSNYGYTF. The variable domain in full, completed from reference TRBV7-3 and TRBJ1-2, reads GAGVSQTPSNKVTEKGKYVELRCDPISGHTALYWYRQSLGQGPEFLIYFQGTGAADDSGLPNDRFFAVRPEGSVSTLKIQRTERGDSAVYLCASSYDSNYGYTFGSGTRLTVV.

Written as DNA, the CDR3 is TGTGCCAGCAGATCTGACAGCCACACGAATCAGCCCCAGCATTTT. Translating it yields CASRSDSHTNQPQHF. This sequence joins TRBV7-8 and TRBJ1-5; D is perhaps TRBD1 (5 bases). Germline CDR1 and CDR2: SGHVS and FQNEAQ. The V end lost 6 bases, the J end lost 4 bases, and 16 bases lay between the germline ends. The CDR3 contains 15 residues.

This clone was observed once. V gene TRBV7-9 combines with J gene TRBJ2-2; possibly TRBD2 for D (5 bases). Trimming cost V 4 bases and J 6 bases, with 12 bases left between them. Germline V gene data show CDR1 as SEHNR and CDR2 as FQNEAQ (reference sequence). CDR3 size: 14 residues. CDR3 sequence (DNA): TGTGCCAGCAGCTACGGAGGCGTCGCCGGGGAGCTGTTTTTT. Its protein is CASSYGGVAGELFF.

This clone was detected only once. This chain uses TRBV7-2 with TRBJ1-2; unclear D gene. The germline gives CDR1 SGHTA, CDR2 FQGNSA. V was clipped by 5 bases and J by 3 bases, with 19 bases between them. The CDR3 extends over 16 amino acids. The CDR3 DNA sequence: TGTGCCAGCAGCCTAGGGCCGTCGGGAGCGGACTATGGCTACACCTTC. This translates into CASSLGPSGADYGYTF. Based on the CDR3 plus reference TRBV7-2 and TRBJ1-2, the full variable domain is GAGVSQSPSNKVTEKGKDVELRCDPISGHTALYWYRQSLGQGLEFLIYFQGNSAPDKSGLPSDRFSAERTGGSVSTLTIQRTQQEDSAVYLCASSLGPSGADYGYTFGSGTRLTVV.

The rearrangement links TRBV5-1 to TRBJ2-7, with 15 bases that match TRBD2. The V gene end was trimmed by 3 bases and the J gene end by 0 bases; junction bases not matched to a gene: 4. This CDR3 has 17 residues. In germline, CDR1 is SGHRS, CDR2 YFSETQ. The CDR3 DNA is TGCGCCAGCAGCTCAGGGACTAGCGGGAGGACCTCCTACGAGCAGTACTTC. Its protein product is CASSSGTSGRTSYEQYF.

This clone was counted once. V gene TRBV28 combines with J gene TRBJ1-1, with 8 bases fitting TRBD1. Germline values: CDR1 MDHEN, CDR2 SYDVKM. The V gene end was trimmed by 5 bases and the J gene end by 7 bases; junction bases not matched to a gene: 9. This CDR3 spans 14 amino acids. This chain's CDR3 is CASSQTGVKNEAFF. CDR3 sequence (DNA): TGTGCCAGCAGTCAGACAGGGGTAAAAAATGAAGCTTTCTTT. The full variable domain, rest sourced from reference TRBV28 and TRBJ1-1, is DVKVTQSSRYLVKRTGEKVFLECVQDMDHENMFWYRQDPGLGLRLIYFSYDVKMKEKGDIPEGYSVSREKKERFSLILESASTNQTSMYLCASSQTGVKNEAFFGQGTRLTVV.

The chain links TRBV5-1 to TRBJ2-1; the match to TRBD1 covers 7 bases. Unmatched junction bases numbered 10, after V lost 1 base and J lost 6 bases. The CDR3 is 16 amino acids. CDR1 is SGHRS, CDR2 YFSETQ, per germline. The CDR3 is CASSLRGQGASNEQFF. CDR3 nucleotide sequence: TGCGCCAGCAGCTTGAGGGGGCAAGGGGCGTCCAATGAGCAGTTCTTC.

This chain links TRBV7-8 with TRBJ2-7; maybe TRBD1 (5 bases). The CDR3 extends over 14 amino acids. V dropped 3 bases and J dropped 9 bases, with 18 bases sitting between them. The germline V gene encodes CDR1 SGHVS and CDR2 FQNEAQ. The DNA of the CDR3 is TGTGCCAGCAGCTTCCGAGGCAAAGGGGTGGGGCAGTACTTC. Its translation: CASSFRGKGVGQYF.